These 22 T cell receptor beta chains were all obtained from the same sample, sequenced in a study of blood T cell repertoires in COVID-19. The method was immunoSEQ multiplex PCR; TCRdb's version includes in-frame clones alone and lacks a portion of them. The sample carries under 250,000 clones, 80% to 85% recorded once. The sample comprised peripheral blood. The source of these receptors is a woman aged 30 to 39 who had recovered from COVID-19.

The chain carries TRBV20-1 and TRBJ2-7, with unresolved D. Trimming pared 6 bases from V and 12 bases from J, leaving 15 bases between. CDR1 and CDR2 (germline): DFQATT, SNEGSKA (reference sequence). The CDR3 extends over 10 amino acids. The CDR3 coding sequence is TGCAGTGCCTCCTATGACACGATGTACTTC. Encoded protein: CSASYDTMYF.

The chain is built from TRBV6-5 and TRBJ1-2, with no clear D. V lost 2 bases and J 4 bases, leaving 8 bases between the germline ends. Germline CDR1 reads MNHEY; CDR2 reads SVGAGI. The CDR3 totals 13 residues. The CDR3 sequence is CASSYGQFYGYTF. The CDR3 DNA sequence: TGTGCCAGCAGTTACGGGCAATTCTATGGCTACACCTTC.

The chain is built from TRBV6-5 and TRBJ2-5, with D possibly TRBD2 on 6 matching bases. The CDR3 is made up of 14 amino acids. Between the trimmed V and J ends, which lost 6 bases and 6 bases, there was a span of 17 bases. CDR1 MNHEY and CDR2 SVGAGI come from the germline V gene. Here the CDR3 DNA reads TGTGCCAGCAGCGGGGGAGGATCGGGAAAGACCCAGTACTTC. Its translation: CASSGGGSGKTQYF.

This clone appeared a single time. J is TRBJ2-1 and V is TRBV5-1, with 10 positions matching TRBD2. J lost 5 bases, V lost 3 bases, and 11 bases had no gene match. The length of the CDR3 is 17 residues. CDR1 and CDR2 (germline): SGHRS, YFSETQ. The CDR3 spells CASSYRSNLAGDNEQFF. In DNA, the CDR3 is TGCGCCAGCAGCTACCGGTCTAATCTAGCGGGAGACAATGAGCAGTTCTTC.

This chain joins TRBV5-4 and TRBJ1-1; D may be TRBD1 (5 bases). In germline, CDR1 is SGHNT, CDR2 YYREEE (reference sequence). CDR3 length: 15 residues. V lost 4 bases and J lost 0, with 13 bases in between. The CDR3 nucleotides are TGTGCCAGCAGCCCACGCGGGGGTATGAACACTGAAGCTTTCTTT. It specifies CASSPRGGMNTEAFF. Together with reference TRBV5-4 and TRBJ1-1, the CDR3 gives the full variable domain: ETGVTQSPTHLIKTRGQQVTLRCSSQSGHNTVSWYQQALGQGPQFIFQYYREEENGRGNFPPRFSGLQFPNYSSELNVNALELDDSALYLCASSPRGGMNTEAFFGQGTRLTVV.

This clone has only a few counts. The DNA of the CDR3 is TGCAGTGCTAGTGGTGGACTAGCGTCCGGGGAGCTGTTTTTT. Translated: CSASGGLASGELFF. The chain is built from TRBV20-1 and TRBJ2-2, with TRBD2 matching over 9 bases. The J segment lost 6 bases and the V segment lost 3 bases, leaving 5 bases of the junction unmatched. From germline, CDR1 is DFQATT and CDR2 SNEGSKA (reference sequence). CDR3 size: 14 residues.

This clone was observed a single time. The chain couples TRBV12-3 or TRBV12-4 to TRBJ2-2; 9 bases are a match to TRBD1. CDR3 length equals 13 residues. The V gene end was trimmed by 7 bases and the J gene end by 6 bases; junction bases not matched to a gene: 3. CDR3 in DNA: TGTGCCAGCAAGGACAGGGGTTCCGGGGAGCTGTTTTTT. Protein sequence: CASKDRGSGELFF.

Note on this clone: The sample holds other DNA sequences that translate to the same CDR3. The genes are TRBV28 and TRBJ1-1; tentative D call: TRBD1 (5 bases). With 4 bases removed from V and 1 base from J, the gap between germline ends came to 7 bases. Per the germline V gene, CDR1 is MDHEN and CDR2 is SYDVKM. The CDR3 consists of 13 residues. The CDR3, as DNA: TGTGCCAGCAGTTACGGGGGGAACACTGAAGCTTTCTTT. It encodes CASSYGGNTEAFF. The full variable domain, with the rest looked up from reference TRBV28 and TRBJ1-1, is DVKVTQSSRYLVKRTGEKVFLECVQDMDHENMFWYRQDPGLGLRLIYFSYDVKMKEKGDIPEGYSVSREKKERFSLILESASTNQTSMYLCASSYGGNTEAFFGQGTRLTVV.

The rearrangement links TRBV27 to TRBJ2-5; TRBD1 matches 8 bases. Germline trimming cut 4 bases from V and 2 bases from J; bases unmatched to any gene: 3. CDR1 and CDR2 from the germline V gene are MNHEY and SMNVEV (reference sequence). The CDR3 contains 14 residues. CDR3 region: CASSSNRGQETQYF. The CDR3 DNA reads TGTGCCAGCAGTTCGAACAGGGGGCAAGAGACCCAGTACTTC.

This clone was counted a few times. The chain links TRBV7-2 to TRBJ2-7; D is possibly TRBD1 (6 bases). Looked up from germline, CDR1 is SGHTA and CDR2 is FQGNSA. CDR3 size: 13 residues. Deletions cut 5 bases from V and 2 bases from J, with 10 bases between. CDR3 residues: CASSPRTAYEQYF. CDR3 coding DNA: TGTGCCAGCAGCCCACGGACAGCCTACGAGCAGTACTTC.

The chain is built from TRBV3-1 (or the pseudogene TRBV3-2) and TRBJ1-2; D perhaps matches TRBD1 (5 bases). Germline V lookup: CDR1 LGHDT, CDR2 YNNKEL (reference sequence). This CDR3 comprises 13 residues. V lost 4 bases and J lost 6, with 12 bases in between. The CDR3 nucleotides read TGTGCCAGCAGCCTCGGGCAGGGTAATGGCTACACCTTC. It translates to CASSLGQGNGYTF.

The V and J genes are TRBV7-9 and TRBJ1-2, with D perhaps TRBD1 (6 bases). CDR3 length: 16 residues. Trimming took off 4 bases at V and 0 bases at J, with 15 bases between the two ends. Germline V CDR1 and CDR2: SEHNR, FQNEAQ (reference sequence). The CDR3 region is CASSWAGDLANYGYTF. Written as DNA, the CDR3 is TGTGCCAGCAGCTGGGCAGGGGATCTTGCTAACTATGGCTACACCTTC.

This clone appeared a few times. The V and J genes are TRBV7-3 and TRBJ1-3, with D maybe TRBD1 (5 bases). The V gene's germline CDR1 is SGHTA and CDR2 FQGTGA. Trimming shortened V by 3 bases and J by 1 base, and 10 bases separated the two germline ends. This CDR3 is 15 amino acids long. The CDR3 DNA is TGTGCCAGCAGCTTCGGGACTCCATCTGGAAACACCATATATTTT. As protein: CASSFGTPSGNTIYF. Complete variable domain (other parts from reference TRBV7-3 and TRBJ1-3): GAGVSQTPSNKVTEKGKYVELRCDPISGHTALYWYRQSLGQGPEFLIYFQGTGAADDSGLPNDRFFAVRPEGSVSTLKIQRTERGDSAVYLCASSFGTPSGNTIYFGEGSWLTVV.

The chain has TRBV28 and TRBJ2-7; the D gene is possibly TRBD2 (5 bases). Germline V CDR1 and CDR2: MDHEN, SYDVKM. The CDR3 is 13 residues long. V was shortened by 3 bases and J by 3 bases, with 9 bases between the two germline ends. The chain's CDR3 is CASSFLALYEQYF. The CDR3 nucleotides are TGTGCCAGCAGTTTTCTAGCCCTCTACGAGCAGTACTTC.

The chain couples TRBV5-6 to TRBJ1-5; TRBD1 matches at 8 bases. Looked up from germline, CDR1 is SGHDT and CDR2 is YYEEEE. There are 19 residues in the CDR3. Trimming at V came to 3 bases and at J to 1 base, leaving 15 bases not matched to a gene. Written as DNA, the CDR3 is TGTGCCAGCAGCTCCCTTTTCGTGCAGGGGGCGAGGAGCAATCAGCCCCAGCATTTT. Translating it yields CASSSLFVQGARSNQPQHF.

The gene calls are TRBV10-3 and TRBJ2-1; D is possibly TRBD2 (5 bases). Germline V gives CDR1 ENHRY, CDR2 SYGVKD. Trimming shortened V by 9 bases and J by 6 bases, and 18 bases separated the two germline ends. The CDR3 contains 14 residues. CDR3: CAILAGAPPNEQFF. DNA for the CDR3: TGTGCCATTCTGGCGGGTGCCCCCCCCAATGAGCAGTTCTTC.

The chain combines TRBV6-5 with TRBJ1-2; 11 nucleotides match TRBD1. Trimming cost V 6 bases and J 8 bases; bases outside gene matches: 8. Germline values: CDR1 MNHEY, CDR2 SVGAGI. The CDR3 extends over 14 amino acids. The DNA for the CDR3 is TGTGCCAGCAGCCGCGGACAGGGGGCGAGCGGCTACACCTTC. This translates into CASSRGQGASGYTF.

The CDR3 DNA sequence: TGTGCCAGCAGTTTGGGGCTGATTTACAATGAGCAGTTCTTC. Its translation: CASSLGLIYNEQFF. This chain links TRBV28 with TRBJ2-1, with D perhaps TRBD1 (5 bases). V was trimmed by 3 bases and J by 4 bases, leaving 10 bases between them. Germline loops: CDR1 MDHEN, CDR2 SYDVKM. The CDR3 length is 14 residues.

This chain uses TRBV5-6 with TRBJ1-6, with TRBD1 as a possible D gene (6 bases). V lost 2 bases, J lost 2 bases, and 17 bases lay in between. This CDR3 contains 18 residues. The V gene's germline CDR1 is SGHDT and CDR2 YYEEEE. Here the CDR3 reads CASSFRGPSSAYNSPLHF. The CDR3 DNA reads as TGTGCCAGCAGCTTCAGGGGCCCCTCCTCTGCCTATAATTCACCCCTCCACTTT.

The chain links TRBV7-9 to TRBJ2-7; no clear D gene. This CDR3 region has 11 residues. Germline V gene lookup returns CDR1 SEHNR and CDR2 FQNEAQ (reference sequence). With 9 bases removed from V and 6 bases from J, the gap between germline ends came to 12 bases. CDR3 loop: CASFPVSEQYF. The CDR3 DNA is TGTGCCAGTTTTCCGGTTAGCGAGCAGTACTTC.

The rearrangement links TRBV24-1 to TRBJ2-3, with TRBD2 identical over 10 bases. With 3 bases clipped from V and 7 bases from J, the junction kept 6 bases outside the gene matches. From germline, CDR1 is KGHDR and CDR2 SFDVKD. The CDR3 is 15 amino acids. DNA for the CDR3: TGTGCCACCAGTGATGCGGGGACTAGCGAAAATACGCAGTATTTT. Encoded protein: CATSDAGTSENTQYF.

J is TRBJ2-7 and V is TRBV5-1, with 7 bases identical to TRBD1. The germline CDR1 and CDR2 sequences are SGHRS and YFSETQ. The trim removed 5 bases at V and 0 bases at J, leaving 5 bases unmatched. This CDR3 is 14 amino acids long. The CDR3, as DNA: TGCGCCAGCAGGAGGGGACAGCGCTCCTACGAGCAGTACTTC. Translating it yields CASRRGQRSYEQYF. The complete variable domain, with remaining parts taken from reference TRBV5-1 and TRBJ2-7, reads KAGVTQTPRYLIKTRGQQVTLSCSPISGHRSVSWYQQTPGQGLQFLFEYFSETQRNKGNFPGRFSGRQFSNSRSEMNVSTLELGDSALYLCASRRGQRSYEQYFGPGTRLTVT.